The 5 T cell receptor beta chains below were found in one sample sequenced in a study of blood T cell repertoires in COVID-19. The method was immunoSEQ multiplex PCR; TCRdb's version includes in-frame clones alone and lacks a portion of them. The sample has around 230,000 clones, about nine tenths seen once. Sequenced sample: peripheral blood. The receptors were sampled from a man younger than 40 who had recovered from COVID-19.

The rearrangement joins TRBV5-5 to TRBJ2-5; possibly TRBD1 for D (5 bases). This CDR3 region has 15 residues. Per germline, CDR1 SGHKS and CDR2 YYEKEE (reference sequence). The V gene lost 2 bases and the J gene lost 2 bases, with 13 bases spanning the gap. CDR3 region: CASSFSGSPQETQYF. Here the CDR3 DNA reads TGTGCCAGCAGCTTTTCAGGGTCCCCACAAGAGACCCAGTACTTC. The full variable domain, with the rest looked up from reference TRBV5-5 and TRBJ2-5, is DAGVTQSPTHLIKTRGQQVTLRCSPISGHKSVSWYQQVLGQGPQFIFQYYEKEERGRGNFPDRFSARQFPNYSSELNVNALLLGDSALYLCASSFSGSPQETQYFGPGTRLLVL.

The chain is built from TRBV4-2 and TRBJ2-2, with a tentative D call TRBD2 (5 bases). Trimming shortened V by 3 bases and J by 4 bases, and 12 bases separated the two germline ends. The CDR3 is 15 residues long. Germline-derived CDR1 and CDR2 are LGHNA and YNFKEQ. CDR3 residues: CASSQEMDFTGELFF. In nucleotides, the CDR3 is TGTGCCAGCAGCCAGGAAATGGACTTCACCGGGGAGCTGTTTTTT.

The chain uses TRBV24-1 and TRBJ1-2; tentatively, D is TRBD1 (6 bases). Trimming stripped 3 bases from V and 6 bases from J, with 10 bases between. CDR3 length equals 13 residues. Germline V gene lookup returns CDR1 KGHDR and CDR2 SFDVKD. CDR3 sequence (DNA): TGTGCCACCAGTGATCGGACAGCTAATGGCTACACCTTC. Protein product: CATSDRTANGYTF.

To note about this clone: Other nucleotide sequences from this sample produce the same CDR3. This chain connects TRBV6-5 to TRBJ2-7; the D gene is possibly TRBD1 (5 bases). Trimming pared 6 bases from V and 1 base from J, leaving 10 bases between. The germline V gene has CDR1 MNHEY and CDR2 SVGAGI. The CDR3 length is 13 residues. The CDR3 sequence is CASRGQGSYEQYF. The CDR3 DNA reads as TGTGCCAGCAGAGGGCAGGGATCCTACGAGCAGTACTTC.

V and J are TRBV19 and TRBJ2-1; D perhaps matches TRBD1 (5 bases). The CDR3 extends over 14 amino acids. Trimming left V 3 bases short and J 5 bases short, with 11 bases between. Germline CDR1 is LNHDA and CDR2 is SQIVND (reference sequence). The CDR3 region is CASSIQGKHNEQFF. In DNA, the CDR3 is TGTGCCAGTAGTATCCAGGGTAAGCACAATGAGCAGTTCTTC.